The T cell receptor (beta chain) under discussion was sequenced for a study of T cells in Graves' hyperthyroidism and ophthalmopathy. Study-level information: Peripheral blood sampling occurred at initial diagnosis, before any treatment.

The cohort's ophthalmopathy patients, a group with duration under 3 months, had a Clinical Activity Score of at least 3 and a NOSPECS grade of at least 4. This clonotype appeared many times. The antigen remains undetermined. Study outcomes and limitations: Stable hyperthyroidism was separated from ophthalmopathy by a model based on 13 V-J features.

Germline-derived CDR1 and CDR2 are SGHRS and YFSETQ. With V trimmed by 5 bases and J by 8 bases, 7 bases remained unmatched. The length of the CDR3 is 13 residues. It was RNA transcripts that yielded the amplified TCR beta CDR3 regions. HTBI primers were employed in a first-round RT-PCR of the TCR CDR3. TCRdb itself ran the multiplex PCR reads through MiXCR, one entry per CDR3 protein. The sample shows around 500,000 distinct CDR3 sequences, approximately 23% of them seen only once. This rearrangement joins TRBV5-1 to TRBJ1-2; 9 nucleotides align to TRBD1. Sample: blood. The receptor was isolated from a woman in her 70s with Graves' ophthalmopathy. The CDR3 nucleotides read TGCGCCAGCAGGCCGGACAGGGGCAGGGGCTACACCTTC. It specifies CASRPDRGRGYTF.